The 9 T cell receptor beta chains in this list originate from one sample, sequenced in a study of cytomegalovirus exposure and HLA in healthy donors (dated by TCRdb to the late 2010s). The method behind the library was the immunoSEQ multiplex PCR assay. TCRdb limited this immuneACCESS table to in-frame rearrangements with V and J called. A share of clones is missing; checked studies link under half to unresolved V genes, and the rest is unexplained. For this sample there are about 240,000 clones; approximately 86% appear just once. The ten largest clones take up over 0.95% of the sample. Source material: PBMCs. These TCRs come from a young woman in good health and CMV-seropositive.

V is TRBV6-5 and J is TRBJ2-7, with D possibly TRBD2 on 5 matching bases. The CDR3 totals 12 residues. Between the trimmed V and J ends, which lost 7 bases and 4 bases, there was a span of 11 bases. The germline V gene has CDR1 MNHEY and CDR2 SVGAGI. CDR3 residues: CASTSTRYEQYF. Written as DNA, the CDR3 is TGTGCCAGCACCTCCACTAGGTACGAGCAGTACTTC.

V gene TRBV9 combines with J gene TRBJ2-4; TRBD2 aligns across 10 bases. The V gene's germline CDR1 is SGDLS and CDR2 YYNGEE. J lost 6 bases, V lost 3 bases, and 0 bases had no gene match. This CDR3 has 13 residues. The CDR3 loop is CASSASGRNIQYF. The CDR3 DNA is TGTGCCAGCAGCGCTAGCGGGAGAAACATTCAGTACTTC.

The chain has TRBV7-9 and TRBJ2-1, with 13 positions matching TRBD2. This CDR3 is built from 16 residues. The J segment lost 2 bases and the V segment lost 3 bases, leaving 1 base of the junction unmatched. The V gene's germline CDR1 is SEHNR and CDR2 FQNEAQ (reference sequence). The CDR3 region is CASSFTSGRAYNEQFF. The CDR3 bases are TGTGCCAGCAGCTTTACTAGCGGGAGGGCCTACAATGAGCAGTTCTTC. Using reference TRBV7-9 and TRBJ2-1 for the parts outside the CDR3, the full variable domain is DTGVSQNPRHKITKRGQNVTFRCDPISEHNRLYWYRQTLGQGPEFLTYFQNEAQLEKSRLLSDRFSAERPKGSFSTLEIQRTEQGDSAMYLCASSFTSGRAYNEQFFGPGTRLTVL.

The CDR3 DNA follows: TGTGCCAGTAGTATCCCTGGGAGAGGGGGCATCGACGAGCAGTACTTC. This codes for CASSIPGRGGIDEQYF. The V and J genes are TRBV19 and TRBJ2-7, with 7 bases identical to TRBD1. V shed 3 bases and J 5 bases; nucleotides not matched to a gene: 13. The CDR3 has 16 amino acids. CDR1 and CDR2 (germline): LNHDA, SQIVND (reference sequence).

The rearrangement joins TRBV27 to TRBJ2-7; TRBD2 matches 11 bases. The CDR3 consists of 16 residues. The ends lost 6 bases at V and 3 bases at J; junction bases unmatched: 10. The germline V gene has CDR1 MNHEY and CDR2 SMNVEV (reference sequence). CDR3 in amino acids: CASSRATSGIHYEQYF. DNA of the CDR3: TGTGCCAGCAGCCGTGCGACTAGCGGGATTCACTACGAGCAGTACTTC.

J is TRBJ2-6 and V is TRBV27; weak D call: TRBD1 (6 bases). Germline V gene lookup returns CDR1 MNHEY and CDR2 SMNVEV (reference sequence). V was pared by 7 bases and J by 2 bases, with 9 bases between. The CDR3 totals 14 residues. For the CDR3, the DNA is TGTGCCAGCACCAGGGGCGCTGGGGCCAACGTCCTGACTTTC. The encoded protein is CASTRGAGANVLTF.

The CDR3 DNA reads as TGTGCCTGGGAGCCCACCGCTTGGAGCCAAGAGACCCAGTACTTC. Translation gives CAWEPTAWSQETQYF. The chain recombines TRBV30 with TRBJ2-5; no firm D call. The CDR3 extends over 15 amino acids. In germline, CDR1 is GTSNPN, CDR2 SVGIG (reference sequence). V lost 5 bases, J lost 1 base, and 17 bases lay in between.

This clone occurred a few times. The chain combines TRBV19 with TRBJ1-2; D is perhaps TRBD1 (6 bases). The CDR3 spans 12 residues. The V end lost 7 bases, the J end lost 6 bases, and 12 bases lay between the germline ends. From germline, CDR1 is LNHDA and CDR2 SQIVND (reference sequence). CDR3 nucleotides: TGTGCCAGTACTCTCCCAGGGGATGGCTACACCTTC. Its translation: CASTLPGDGYTF.

The chain couples TRBV5-6 to TRBJ2-6, with 7 bases aligning to TRBD1. The CDR3 is made up of 19 amino acids. J lost 2 bases, V lost 1 base, and 12 bases had no gene match. The germline V gene has CDR1 SGHDT and CDR2 YYEEEE. CDR3 region: CASSLSLRTGSTGANVLTF. The CDR3, as DNA: TGTGCCAGCAGCTTGTCCCTTCGGACAGGTAGTACTGGGGCCAACGTCCTGACTTTC. Full variable domain (remainder filled in from reference TRBV5-6 and TRBJ2-6): DAGVTQSPTHLIKTRGQQVTLRCSPKSGHDTVSWYQQALGQGPQFIFQYYEEEERQRGNFPDRFSGHQFPNYSSELNVNALLLGDSALYLCASSLSLRTGSTGANVLTFGAGSRLTVL.